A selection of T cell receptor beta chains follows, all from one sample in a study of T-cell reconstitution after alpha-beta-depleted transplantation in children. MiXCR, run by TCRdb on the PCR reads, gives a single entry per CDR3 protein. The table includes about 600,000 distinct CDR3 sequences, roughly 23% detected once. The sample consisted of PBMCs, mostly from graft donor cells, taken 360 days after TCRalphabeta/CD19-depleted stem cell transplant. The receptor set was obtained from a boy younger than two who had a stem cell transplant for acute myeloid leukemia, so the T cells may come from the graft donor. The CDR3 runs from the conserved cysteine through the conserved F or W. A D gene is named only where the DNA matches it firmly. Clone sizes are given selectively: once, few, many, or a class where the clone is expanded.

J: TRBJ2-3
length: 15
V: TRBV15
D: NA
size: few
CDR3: CATSRRQRGTDTQYF
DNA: TGTGCCACCAGCAGAAGACAGAGAGGGACAGATACGCAGTATTTT

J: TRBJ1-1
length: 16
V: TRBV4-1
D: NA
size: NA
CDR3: CASSQEQTLMNTEAFF
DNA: TGCGCCAGCAGCCAAGAACAGACTTTAATGAACACTGAAGCTTTCTTT

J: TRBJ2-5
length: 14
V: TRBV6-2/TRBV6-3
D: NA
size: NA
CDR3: CASSYGTNQETQYF
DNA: TGTGCCAGCAGTTATGGGACGAATCAAGAGACCCAGTACTTC

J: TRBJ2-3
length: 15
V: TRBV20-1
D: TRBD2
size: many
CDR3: CSARNSLAVTDTQYF
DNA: TGCAGTGCTAGGAATTCACTAGCGGTCACAGATACGCAGTATTTT

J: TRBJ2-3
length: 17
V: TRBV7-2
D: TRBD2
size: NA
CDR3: CASSLQAGGPWTDTQYF
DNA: TGTGCCAGCAGCTTACAGGCGGGGGGGCCGTGGACAGATACGCAGTATTTT

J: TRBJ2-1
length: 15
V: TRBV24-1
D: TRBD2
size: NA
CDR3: CATSRTSGDYNEQFF
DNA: TGTGCCACCAGTCGGACTAGCGGGGATTACAATGAGCAGTTCTTC

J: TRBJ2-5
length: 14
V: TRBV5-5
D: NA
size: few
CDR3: CASSQKRGAETQYF
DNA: TGTGCCAGCAGCCAGAAACGAGGGGCAGAGACCCAGTACTTC

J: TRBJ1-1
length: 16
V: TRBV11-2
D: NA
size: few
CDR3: CASTLEGVQSDTEAFF
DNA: TGTGCCAGTACGCTTGAGGGGGTCCAATCGGACACTGAAGCTTTCTTT

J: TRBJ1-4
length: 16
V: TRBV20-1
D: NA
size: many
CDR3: CSARDSGVPTNEKLFF
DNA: TGCAGTGCTAGAGATAGTGGGGTTCCAACTAATGAAAAACTGTTTTTT

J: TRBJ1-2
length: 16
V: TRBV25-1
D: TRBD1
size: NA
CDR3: CASSAVRGQGPYGYTF
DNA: TGTGCCAGCAGTGCGGTGCGGGGACAGGGTCCCTATGGCTACACCTTC

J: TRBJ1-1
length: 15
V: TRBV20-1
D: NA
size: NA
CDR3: CSARTGAARNTEAFF
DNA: TGCAGTGCTAGAACGGGGGCGGCCCGGAACACTGAAGCTTTCTTT

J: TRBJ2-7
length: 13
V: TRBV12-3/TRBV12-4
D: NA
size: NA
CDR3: CASSPSHLYEQYF
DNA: TGTGCCAGCAGTCCCTCCCATCTCTACGAGCAGTACTTC

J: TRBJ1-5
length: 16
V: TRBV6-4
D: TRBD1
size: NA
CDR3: CASSQGQGLDNQPQHF
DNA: TGTGCCAGCAGTCAGGGACAGGGGCTCGACAATCAGCCCCAGCATTTT

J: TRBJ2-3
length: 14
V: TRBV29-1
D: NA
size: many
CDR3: CSVARGGRADTQYF
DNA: TGCAGCGTTGCGAGGGGGGGCAGGGCAGATACGCAGTATTTT

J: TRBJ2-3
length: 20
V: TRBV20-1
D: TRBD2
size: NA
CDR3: CSARDGARLAGVLAGDTQYF
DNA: TGCAGTGCTAGAGATGGAGCGCGACTAGCGGGGGTACTCGCTGGAGATACGCAGTATTTT

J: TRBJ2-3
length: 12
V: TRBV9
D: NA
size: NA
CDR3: CASSVLGDTQYF
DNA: TGTGCCAGCAGCGTTCTGGGGGATACGCAGTATTTT

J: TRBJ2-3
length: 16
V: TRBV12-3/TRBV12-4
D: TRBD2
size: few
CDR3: CASSLAGLAGIDTQYF
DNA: TGTGCCAGCAGTTTAGCCGGACTAGCGGGGATAGATACGCAGTATTTT

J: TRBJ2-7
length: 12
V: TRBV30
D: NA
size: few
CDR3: CAWRDPSYEQYF
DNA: TGTGCCTGGAGGGACCCTTCCTACGAGCAGTACTTC

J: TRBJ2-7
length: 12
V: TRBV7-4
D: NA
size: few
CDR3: CASSFHSDEQYF
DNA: TGTGCCAGCAGCTTTCATAGCGACGAGCAGTACTTC

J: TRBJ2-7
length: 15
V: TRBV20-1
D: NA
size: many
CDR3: CSASPWGVASYEQYF
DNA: TGCAGTGCTAGCCCCTGGGGGGTGGCCTCCTACGAGCAGTACTTC

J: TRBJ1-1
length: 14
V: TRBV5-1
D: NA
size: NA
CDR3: CASSPGLDRINAFF
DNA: TGCGCCAGCAGCCCGGGGCTAGACAGGATCAACGCTTTCTTT

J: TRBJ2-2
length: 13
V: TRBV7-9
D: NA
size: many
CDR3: CASSPPLTGELFF
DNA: TGTGCCAGCAGCCCCCCGCTGACCGGGGAGCTGTTTTTT

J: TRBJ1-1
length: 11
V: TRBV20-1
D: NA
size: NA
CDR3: CSASLTSGAFF
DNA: TGCAGTGCTAGTCTTACCTCAGGAGCTTTCTTT

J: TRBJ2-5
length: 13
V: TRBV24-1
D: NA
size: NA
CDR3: CATSLGGGETQYF
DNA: TGTGCCACCAGTCTAGGAGGGGGAGAGACCCAGTACTTC

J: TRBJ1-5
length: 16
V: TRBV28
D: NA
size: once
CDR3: CASSLYGRVRNQPQHF
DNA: TGTGCCAGCAGTTTATATGGCAGGGTGAGGAATCAGCCCCAGCATTTT

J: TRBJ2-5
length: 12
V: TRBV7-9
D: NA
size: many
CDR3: CASSLNRETQYF
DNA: TGTGCCAGCAGCTTAAACCGTGAGACCCAGTACTTC

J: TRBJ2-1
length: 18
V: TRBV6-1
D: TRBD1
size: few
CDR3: CASSVDRGEYLPYNEQFF
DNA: TGTGCCAGCAGTGTGGACAGGGGTGAATATTTACCCTACAATGAGCAGTTCTTC

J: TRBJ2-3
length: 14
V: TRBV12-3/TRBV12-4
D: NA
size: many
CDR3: CASSPGLRTDTQYF
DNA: TGTGCCAGCAGTCCGGGACTTAGGACAGATACGCAGTATTTT

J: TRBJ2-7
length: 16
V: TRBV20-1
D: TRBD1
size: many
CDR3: CSARAPRTGTHYEQYF
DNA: TGCAGTGCTAGAGCCCCCCGGACAGGTACTCACTACGAGCAGTACTTC

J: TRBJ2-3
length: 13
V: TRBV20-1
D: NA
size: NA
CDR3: CSARGAGADTQYF
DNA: TGCAGTGCTAGAGGAGCGGGCGCAGATACGCAGTATTTT

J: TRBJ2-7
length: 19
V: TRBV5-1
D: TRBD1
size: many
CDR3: CASILLSGTGETKGYEQYF
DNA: TGCGCCAGCATCCTCCTATCCGGGACAGGGGAAACTAAAGGATACGAGCAGTACTTC

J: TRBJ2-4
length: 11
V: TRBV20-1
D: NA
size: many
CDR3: CSARVQNIQYF
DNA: TGCAGTGCTAGAGTTCAAAACATTCAGTACTTC

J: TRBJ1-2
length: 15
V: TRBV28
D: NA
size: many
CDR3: CASSLVPGVDYGYTF
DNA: TGTGCCAGCAGTTTAGTCCCAGGGGTGGACTATGGCTACACCTTC

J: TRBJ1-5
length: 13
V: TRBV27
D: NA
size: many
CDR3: CASSLWSNQPQHF
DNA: TGTGCCAGCAGCTTGTGGAGCAATCAGCCCCAGCATTTT

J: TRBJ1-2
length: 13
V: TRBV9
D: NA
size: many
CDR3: CASTVRGGYGYTF
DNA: TGTGCCAGCACCGTCCGGGGGGGCTATGGCTACACCTTC

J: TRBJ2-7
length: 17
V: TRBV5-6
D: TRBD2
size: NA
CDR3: CASSLAGVTSGTYEQYF
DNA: TGTGCCAGCAGCTTGGCTGGGGTGACTAGCGGAACCTACGAGCAGTACTTC

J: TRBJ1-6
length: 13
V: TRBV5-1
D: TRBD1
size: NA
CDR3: CASSIDRVSPLHF
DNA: TGCGCCAGCAGCATTGACAGGGTTTCACCCCTCCACTTT

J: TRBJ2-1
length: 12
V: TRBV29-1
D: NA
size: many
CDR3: CSERGSYNEQFF
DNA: TGCAGTGAACGGGGCAGCTACAATGAGCAGTTCTTC

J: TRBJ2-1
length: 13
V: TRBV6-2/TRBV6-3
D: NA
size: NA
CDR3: CASSIDGDNEQFF
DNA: TGTGCCAGCAGCATCGACGGGGACAATGAGCAGTTCTTC

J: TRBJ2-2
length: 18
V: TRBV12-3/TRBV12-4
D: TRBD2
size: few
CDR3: CASSYPAFGGGGTGELFF
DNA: TGTGCCAGCAGCTATCCCGCCTTTGGGGGGGGTGGCACCGGGGAGCTGTTTTTT

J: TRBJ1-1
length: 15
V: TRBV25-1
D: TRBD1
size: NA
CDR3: CASSTPGTENTEAFF
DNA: TGTGCCAGCAGTACCCCCGGGACAGAAAACACTGAAGCTTTCTTT

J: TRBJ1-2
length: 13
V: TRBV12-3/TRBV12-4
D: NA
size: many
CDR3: CASGEVLDYGYTF
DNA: TGTGCCAGCGGCGAGGTTTTGGACTATGGCTACACCTTC

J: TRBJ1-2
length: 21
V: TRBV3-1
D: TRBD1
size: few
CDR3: CASSQDSFSTGEGTGYYGYTF
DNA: TGTGCCAGCAGCCAAGACTCTTTCTCCACAGGGGAGGGGACGGGCTACTATGGCTACACCTTC

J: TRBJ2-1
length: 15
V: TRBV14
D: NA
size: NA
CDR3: CASSPWTNSYNEQFF
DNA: TGTGCCAGTAGCCCCTGGACCAACTCCTACAATGAGCAGTTCTTC

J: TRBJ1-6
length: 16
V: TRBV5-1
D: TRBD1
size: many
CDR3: CASSVGTGGIGSPLHF
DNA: TGCGCCAGCAGCGTAGGGACAGGGGGCATTGGTTCACCCCTCCACTTT

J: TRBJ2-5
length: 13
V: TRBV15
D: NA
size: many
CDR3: CATSRDLPATQYF
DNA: TGTGCCACCAGCAGAGATCTACCTGCGACCCAGTACTTC

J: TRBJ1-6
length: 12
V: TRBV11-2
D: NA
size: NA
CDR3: CASSLVDTSLHF
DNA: TGTGCCAGCAGCTTAGTGGACACTTCACTCCACTTT

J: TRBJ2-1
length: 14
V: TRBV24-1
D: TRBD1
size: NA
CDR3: CATSDSGTGGEQFF
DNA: TGTGCCACCAGTGACTCGGGCACAGGGGGCGAGCAGTTCTTC

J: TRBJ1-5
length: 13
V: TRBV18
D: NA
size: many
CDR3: CASSLQGDQPQHF
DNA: TGTGCCAGCTCACTACAGGGAGATCAGCCCCAGCATTTT

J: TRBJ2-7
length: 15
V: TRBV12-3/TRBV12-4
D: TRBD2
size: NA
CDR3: CASSLELAEGYEQYF
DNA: TGTGCCAGCAGTTTAGAACTAGCGGAGGGCTACGAGCAGTACTTC